Listed here is a single T cell receptor (beta chain). Its antigen is not identified. The data belong to a study of T cell responses to AZD1222 COVID-19 vaccine. General study points: Mapped onto spike, vaccine-associated CD4 TCRs spanned it and were dominant at 160-218 and 743-854. Sampled repertoires all dated from after the peak T cell response. In the spike-specific TCR repertoire, nearly half reportedly target unmutated variant regions.

The assay was immunoSEQ multiplex PCR, and TCRdb's table has in-frame clones only and misses some. The sample includes 99,000 or so clones, 82% of them seen just once. V lost 4 bases, J lost 5 bases, and 11 bases lay in between. This CDR3 comprises 13 residues. The V call is TRBV12-3 or TRBV12-4, the J call TRBJ1-2; D not certain. This specimen consisted of peripheral blood, obtained on day 0 of AZD1222 vaccination. The clonotype comes from an adult in good health. In DNA, the CDR3 is TGTGCCAGCAGTTCGGGTGACGTTTATGGCTACACCTTC. Translation gives CASSSGDVYGYTF.